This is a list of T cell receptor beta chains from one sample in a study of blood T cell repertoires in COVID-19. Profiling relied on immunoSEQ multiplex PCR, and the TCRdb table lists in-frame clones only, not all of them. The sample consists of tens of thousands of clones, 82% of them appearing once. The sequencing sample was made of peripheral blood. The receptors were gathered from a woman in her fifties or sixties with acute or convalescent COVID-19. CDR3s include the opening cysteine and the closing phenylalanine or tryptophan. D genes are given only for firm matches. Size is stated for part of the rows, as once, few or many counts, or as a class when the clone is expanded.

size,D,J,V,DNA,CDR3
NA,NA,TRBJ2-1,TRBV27,TGTGCCAGCAGTTTATCGAACGAGAATAATGAGCAGTTCTTC,CASSLSNENNEQFF
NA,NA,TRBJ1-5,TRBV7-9,TGTGCCAGCAGCTTAGGTCAGGGTTATCAGCCCCAGCATTTT,CASSLGQGYQPQHF
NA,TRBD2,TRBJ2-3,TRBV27,TGTGCCAGTTCTTACGGGGGGACTACAACAGATACGCAGTATTTT,CASSYGGTTTDTQYF
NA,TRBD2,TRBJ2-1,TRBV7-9,TGTGCCAGCAGCTCTCCTAGCGGGGGGAACGACAATGAGCAGTTCTTC,CASSSPSGGNDNEQFF
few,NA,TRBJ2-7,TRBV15,TGTGCCACCAGAGGGGCAGGAACAACCTACGAGCAGTACTTC,CATRGAGTTYEQYF
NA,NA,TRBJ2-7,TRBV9,TGTGCCAGCAGCGTAGAGCCAGGGTCTGCCTACGAGCAGTACTTC,CASSVEPGSAYEQYF
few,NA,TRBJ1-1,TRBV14,TGTGCCAGCAGCCAAGGGAGTGGGAACACTGAAGCTTTCTTT,CASSQGSGNTEAFF
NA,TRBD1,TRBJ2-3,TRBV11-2,TGTGCCAGCAGCTCGACAGGGATGGGCACAGATACGCAGTATTTT,CASSSTGMGTDTQYF
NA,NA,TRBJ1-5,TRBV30,TGTGCCTGGAGGTCTACAGGGAGCGCTCAGCCCCAGCATTTT,CAWRSTGSAQPQHF
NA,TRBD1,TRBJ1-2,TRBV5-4,TGTGCCAGCAGCCCGGGGACAGGGTGGGATGGCTACACCTTC,CASSPGTGWDGYTF
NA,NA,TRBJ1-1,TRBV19,TGTGCCAGTAGTATAGGATACAGGCCTGCGAACACTGAAGCTTTCTTT,CASSIGYRPANTEAFF
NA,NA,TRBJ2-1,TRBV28,TGTGCCAGCAGTCTCGAGTTGTCTGAGCAGTTCTTC,CASSLELSEQFF
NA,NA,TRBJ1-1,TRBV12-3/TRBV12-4,TGTGCCAGCAGCACACGACGCCTCGGGGCTTTCTTT,CASSTRRLGAFF
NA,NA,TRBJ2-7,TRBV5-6,TGTGCCAGCACCAGGGGTTACTCCTACGAGCAGTACTTC,CASTRGYSYEQYF
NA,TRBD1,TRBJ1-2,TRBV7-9,TGTGCCAGCCGGGACAGGGGTTATGGCTACACCTTC,CASRDRGYGYTF
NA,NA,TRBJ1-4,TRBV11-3,TGTGCCAGCAGCTTTTCCCGGGTAGTTGGGGAAAAACTGTTTTTT,CASSFSRVVGEKLFF
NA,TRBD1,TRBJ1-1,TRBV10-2,TGCGCCAGCAGCCCGGGACAGGGAGGGAAAGCTTTCTTT,CASSPGQGGKAFF
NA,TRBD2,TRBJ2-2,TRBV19,TGTGCCAGTAGTATGTACGGGGGGGCCGGGGAGCTGTTTTTT,CASSMYGGAGELFF
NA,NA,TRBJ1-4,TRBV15,TGTGCCACCAGCAGAGATTGGGGCGCGGATGAAAAACTGTTTTTT,CATSRDWGADEKLFF
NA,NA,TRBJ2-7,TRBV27,TGTGCCAGCAGTTTATCCGCGGATGGCTACGAGCAGTACTTC,CASSLSADGYEQYF
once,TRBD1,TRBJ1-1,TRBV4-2,TGTGCCAGCAGCCAAGAAGGGGGCCGGAGGGGTACTGAAGCTTTCTTT,CASSQEGGRRGTEAFF
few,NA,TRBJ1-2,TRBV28,TGTGCCAGCAGCCGACAGGCTAACTATGGCTACACCTTC,CASSRQANYGYTF
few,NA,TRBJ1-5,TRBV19,TGTGCCAGTAGTATAGACAGGGATAAAGTTTGGCCCCAGCATTTT,CASSIDRDKVWPQHF
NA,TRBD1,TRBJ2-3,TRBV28,TGTGCCAGCAGTCACGGCCCGGGACAGGGAACAGATACGCAGTATTTT,CASSHGPGQGTDTQYF
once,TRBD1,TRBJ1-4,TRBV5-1,TGCGCCAGCAGCCCGGGACAGCTCTTTAATGAAAAACTGTTTTTT,CASSPGQLFNEKLFF
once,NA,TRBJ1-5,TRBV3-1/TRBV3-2,TGTGCCAGCAGCCAAGCGGACAGTATAAGGCCCCAGCATTTT,CASSQADSIRPQHF
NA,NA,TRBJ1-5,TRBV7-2,TGTGCCAGCAGCCTCTTCTTCAATCAGCCCCAGCATTTT,CASSLFFNQPQHF
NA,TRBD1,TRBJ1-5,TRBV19,TGTGCCAGTAGGAGGACAGGCAAGACAAATCAGCCCCAGCATTTT,CASRRTGKTNQPQHF
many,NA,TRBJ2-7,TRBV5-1,TGCGCCAGCAGCATTGTCGTACAGCCTTACGAGCAGTACTTC,CASSIVVQPYEQYF
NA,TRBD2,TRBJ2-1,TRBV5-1,TGCGCCAGCAGCGGGGGACTAGCGACCTACAATGAGCAGTTCTTC,CASSGGLATYNEQFF
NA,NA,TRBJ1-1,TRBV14,TGTGCCAGCAGCCAAGTATCTTTCGACACTCGCGCTTTCTTT,CASSQVSFDTRAFF
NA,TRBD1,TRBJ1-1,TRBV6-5,TGTGCCAGCAGGGTAGACCAGGGGGAGAACACTGAAGCTTTCTTT,CASRVDQGENTEAFF
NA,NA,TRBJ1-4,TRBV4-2,TGTGCCAGCAGCCGCCCGAGGGAAGGGATTAATAATGAAAAACTGTTTTTT,CASSRPREGINNEKLFF
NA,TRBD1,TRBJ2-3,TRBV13,TGTGCCAGCAGCTTGACAGGGAATTTAGATACGCAGTATTTT,CASSLTGNLDTQYF
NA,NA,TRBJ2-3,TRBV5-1,TGCGCCAGCAGCTTGGCCTGGTCGGGGTCGGTTGGGCGGGATACGCAGTATTTT,CASSLAWSGSVGRDTQYF
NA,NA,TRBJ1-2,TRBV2,TGTGCCAGCGTATACAGGGTCTATGGCTACACCTTC,CASVYRVYGYTF
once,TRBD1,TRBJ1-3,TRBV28,TGTGCCAGCACCGAACAGGGGGATGGAAACACCATATATTTT,CASTEQGDGNTIYF
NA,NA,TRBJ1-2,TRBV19,TGTGCCAGTAAGCAGGGGAGACGGGACTATGGCTACACCTTC,CASKQGRRDYGYTF
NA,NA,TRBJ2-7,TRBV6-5,TGTGCCAGCAACTTAGTGGGTCCTAGGACCTACGAGCAGTACTTC,CASNLVGPRTYEQYF
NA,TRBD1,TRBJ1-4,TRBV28,TGTGCCAGCAACAGGGGTTACTTTCGGGAAAAACTGTTTTTT,CASNRGYFREKLFF
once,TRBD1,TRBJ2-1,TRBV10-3,TGTGCCATCAGTGAGTCTACAGGGGTCTCCTACAATGAGCAGTTCTTC,CAISESTGVSYNEQFF
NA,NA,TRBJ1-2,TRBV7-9,TGTGCCAGCAGCTTAGCTCCGGGGTGGGGGAGGAGCTATGGCTACACCTTC,CASSLAPGWGRSYGYTF
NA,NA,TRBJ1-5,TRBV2,TGTGCCAGCAGTAATACCGGGACTCGGGATCAGCCCCAGCATTTT,CASSNTGTRDQPQHF
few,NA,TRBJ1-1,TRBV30,TGTGCCTGGAAATTCGAGCGTACTGAAGCTTTCTTT,CAWKFERTEAFF
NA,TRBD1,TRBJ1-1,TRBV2,TGTGCCAGCAGTCCGGGACAGCTGAACACTGAAGCTTTCTTT,CASSPGQLNTEAFF
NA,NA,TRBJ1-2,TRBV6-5,TGTGCCAGCAGTTACTCGCCAGGAAACCTCTATGGCTACACCTTC,CASSYSPGNLYGYTF
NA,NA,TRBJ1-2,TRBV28,TGTGCCAGCAGCTACACACAGGGCTACCATGGCTACACCTTC,CASSYTQGYHGYTF
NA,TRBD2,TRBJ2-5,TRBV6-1,TGTGCCAGCAGTGAAGGGGCTAGCGGGAGCATCGAGACCCAGTACTTC,CASSEGASGSIETQYF
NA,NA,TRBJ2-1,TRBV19,TGTGCCAGTAGTATTTTCGGGGAACAAGACAATGAGCAGTTCTTC,CASSIFGEQDNEQFF